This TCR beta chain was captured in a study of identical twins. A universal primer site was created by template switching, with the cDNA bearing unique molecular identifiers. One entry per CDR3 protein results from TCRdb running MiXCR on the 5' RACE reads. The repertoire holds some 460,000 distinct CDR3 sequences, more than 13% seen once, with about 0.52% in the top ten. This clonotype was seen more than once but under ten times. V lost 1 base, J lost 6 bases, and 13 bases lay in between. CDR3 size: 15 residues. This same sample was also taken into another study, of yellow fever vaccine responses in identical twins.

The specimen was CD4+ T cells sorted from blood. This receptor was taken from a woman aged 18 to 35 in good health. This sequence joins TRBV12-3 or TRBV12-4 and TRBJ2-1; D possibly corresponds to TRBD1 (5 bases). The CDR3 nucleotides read TGTGCCAGCAGTTTAGACGACAGAGAAACCAATGAGCAGTTCTTC. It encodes CASSLDDRETNEQFF.